The clone carrying this T cell receptor (beta chain) was counted a few times. The sample belongs to a study of blood T cells in healthy people across ages. Per germline, CDR1 SGHAT and CDR2 FQNNGV. V lost 0 bases to trimming and J lost 11 bases, with 13 bases between them. The CDR3 contains 13 residues. The authors ran a second PCR of 7 to 11 cycles using a sample-barcoded 5' primer and a J-beta primer mix. TCRdb recomputed calls from the 5' RACE reads with MiXCR, one row per CDR3 protein. The top ten hold under 9.5% of the sample, which has hundreds of thousands of distinct CDR3 sequences, around 25% seen once. The total RNA that was extracted per sample amounted to at least 5.5 micrograms. These records were also assigned to another study, of T cells of mothers and their children.

This receptor was obtained from a boy younger than 18 in good health. The sample consisted of blood. The V and J genes are TRBV11-2 and TRBJ1-1; D remains unclear. CDR3 protein: CASSLDSIYMAFF. The CDR3 coding sequence is TGTGCCAGCAGCTTAGATTCGATCTATATGGCTTTCTTT. Full variable domain (missing parts from reference TRBV11-2 and TRBJ1-1): EAGVAQSPRYKIIEKRQSVAFWCNPISGHATLYWYQQILGQGPKLLIQFQNNGVVDDSQLPKDRFSAERLKGVDSTLKIQPAKLEDSAVYLCASSLDSIYMAFFGQGTRLTVV.